Sequencing of this T cell receptor (beta chain) was carried out in a study of cytomegalovirus exposure and HLA in healthy donors. The study's findings and limits: The study carried out a later analysis of TCR beta sequences. It associated approximately 16,000 of them with specific HLA alleles at a false discovery rate of 0.05. The study flagged around 150 TCR beta chains as cytomegalovirus-associated. Earlier analysis yielded a pattern in which most TCR beta V segments were productive about 90% or about 30% of the time.

Points on this clone: Its antigen is not identified.

Both 60 Vbeta primers and 13 Jbeta primers went into the PCR. Sequenced by immunoSEQ multiplex PCR; TCRdb stores in-frame clones only, minus some. The table records about 210,000 clones, 80% to 90% of them present only once. CDR1 LNHDA and CDR2 SQIVND come from the germline V gene (reference sequence). The V gene end was trimmed by 7 bases and the J gene end by 8 bases; junction bases not matched to a gene: 8. CDR3 size: 13 residues. The sequenced sample consisted of PBMCs. The chain is built from TRBV19 and TRBJ1-2; 9 bases are a match to TRBD1. The clonotype comes from a man aged 25-45 years in good health and CMV-seronegative. For the CDR3, the DNA is TGTGCCAGTACGTATGGGACAGGGCCAGGCTACACCTTC. Protein product: CASTYGTGPGYTF.